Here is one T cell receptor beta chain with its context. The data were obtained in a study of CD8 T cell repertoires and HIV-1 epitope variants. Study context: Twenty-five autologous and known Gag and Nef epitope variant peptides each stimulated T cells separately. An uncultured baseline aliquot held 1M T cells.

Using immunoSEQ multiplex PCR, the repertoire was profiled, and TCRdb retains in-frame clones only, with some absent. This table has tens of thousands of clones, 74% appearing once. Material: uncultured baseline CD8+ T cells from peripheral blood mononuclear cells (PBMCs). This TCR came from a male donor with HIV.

This chain's CDR3 is CASSLQTSGHNAQYF. CDR3 nucleotides: TGTGCCAGCAGCTTACAAACTAGCGGCCATAACGCGCAGTACTTC. The rearrangement joins TRBV7-2 to TRBJ2-7; TRBD2 matches 8 bases. CDR1 SGHTA and CDR2 FQGNSA come from the germline V gene. The CDR3 is 15 residues long. V lost 2 bases to trimming and J lost 9 bases; unmatched junction nucleotides: 12.